This TCR beta chain was recorded in a study of blood T cell repertoires in COVID-19. As for the study in general: Spain, Italy and the United States supplied samples that represented acute and convalescent COVID-19. The cDNA or gDNA used as material had been derived from T cells, B-cell-depleted T cells, or PBMCs.

Trimming cost V 5 bases and J 10 bases, with 21 bases left between them. Germline values: CDR1 SGHTA, CDR2 FQGTGA. The length of the CDR3 is 15 residues. Per the original data handling: Reference gene primer amplification gave nucleated cell count estimates. Only in-frame clones appear in the TCRdb table, and some are missing; sequencing was by immunoSEQ multiplex PCR. D and trimming were read from the DNA, whereas the V and J calls and clone size are those reported in that table. The sample yields approximately 120,000 clones, about 82% seen once. The sequence derives from a human donor in a cohort sampled during active COVID-19. Specimen: peripheral blood. The J gene is TRBJ2-1, the V gene TRBV7-3, with D possibly being TRBD2 (5 bases). The CDR3 DNA is TGTGCCAGCAGCCCGGCGCCGGGAAAGGGTAACGAGCAGTTCTTC. Translating gives CASSPAPGKGNEQFF.